This T cell receptor (beta chain) was captured by sequencing in a study of blood T cell repertoires in COVID-19. Study-wide background: Samples representing acute and convalescent COVID-19 were sourced from the United States, Italy and Spain. T cells, B-cell-depleted T cells, or PBMCs provided the cDNA or gDNA that served as material.

There are 13 residues in the CDR3. Germline lookup yields CDR1 SGHVS and CDR2 FQNEAQ. V was clipped by 7 bases and J by 5 bases, with 14 bases between them. Per the study methods: Reference gene primers were amplified, and this amplification served to estimate nucleated cell counts. Here immunoSEQ multiplex PCR was the method, and the copy in TCRdb shows in-frame clones only, minus some. From that table come the V and J calls and clone size; the DNA was used to work out D and trimming. This repertoire shows approximately 230,000 clones, approximately 79% found once; its top ten account for approximately 4%.

The chain employs TRBV7-8 and TRBJ1-2, with a weak D call TRBD1 (6 bases). This TCR derives from a woman aged 35 to 49 with active or convalescent COVID-19. Material: peripheral blood. Written as DNA, the CDR3 is TGTGCCAGCACGTTACAGGGAAGTTATGGCTACACCTTC. Translating gives CASTLQGSYGYTF.